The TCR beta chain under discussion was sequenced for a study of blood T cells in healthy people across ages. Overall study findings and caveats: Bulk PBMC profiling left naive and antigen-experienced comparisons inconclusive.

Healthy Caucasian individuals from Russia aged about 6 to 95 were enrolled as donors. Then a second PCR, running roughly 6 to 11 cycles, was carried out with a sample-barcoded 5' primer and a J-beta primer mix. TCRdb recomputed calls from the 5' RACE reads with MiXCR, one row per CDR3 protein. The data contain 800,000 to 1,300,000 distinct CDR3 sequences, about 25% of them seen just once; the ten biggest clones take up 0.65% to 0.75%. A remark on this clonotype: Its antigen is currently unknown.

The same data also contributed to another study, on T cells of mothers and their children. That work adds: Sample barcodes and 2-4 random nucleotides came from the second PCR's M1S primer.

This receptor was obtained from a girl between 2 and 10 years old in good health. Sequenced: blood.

CDR3 protein: CASSFTRTGSYNEQFF. The CDR3 region has the DNA TGTGCCAGCAGCTTCACTAGGACTGGATCCTACAATGAGCAGTTCTTC. The rearrangement links TRBV11-2 to TRBJ2-1, with D perhaps matching TRBD2 (5 bases). The germline gives CDR1 SGHAT, CDR2 FQNNGV. CDR3 length equals 16 residues. V lost 3 bases, J lost 1 base, and 13 bases lay in between. Using reference TRBV11-2 and TRBJ2-1 for the parts outside the CDR3, the full variable domain is EAGVAQSPRYKIIEKRQSVAFWCNPISGHATLYWYQQILGQGPKLLIQFQNNGVVDDSQLPKDRFSAERLKGVDSTLKIQPAKLEDSAVYLCASSFTRTGSYNEQFFGPGTRLTVL.